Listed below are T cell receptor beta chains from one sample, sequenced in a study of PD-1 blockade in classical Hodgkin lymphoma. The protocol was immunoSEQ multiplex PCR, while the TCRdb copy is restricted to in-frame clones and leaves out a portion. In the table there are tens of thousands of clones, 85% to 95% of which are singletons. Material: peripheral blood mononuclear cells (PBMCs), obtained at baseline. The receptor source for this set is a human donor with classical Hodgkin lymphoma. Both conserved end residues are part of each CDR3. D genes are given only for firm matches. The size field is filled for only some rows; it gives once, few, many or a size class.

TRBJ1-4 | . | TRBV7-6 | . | TGTGCCAGCAGCTTATCAACAACAGGGCGTGGGGCTAATGAAAAACTGTTTTTT | CASSLSTTGRGANEKLFF
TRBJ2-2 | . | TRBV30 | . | TGTGCCTGGAGTGTTCCAAGATTGGGCGGGGAGCTGTTTTTT | CAWSVPRLGGELFF
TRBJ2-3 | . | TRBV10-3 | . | TGTGCCATCAGTGAGTCCCTCCTTAGCACAGATACGCAGTATTTT | CAISESLLSTDTQYF
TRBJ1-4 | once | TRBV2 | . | TGTGCCAGCAGTGAAGTTTGGCGCTCGAATGAAAAACTGTTTTTT | CASSEVWRSNEKLFF
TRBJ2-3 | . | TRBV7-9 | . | TGTGCCAGCACCCCAGTACGGAACACAGATACGCAGTATTTT | CASTPVRNTDTQYF
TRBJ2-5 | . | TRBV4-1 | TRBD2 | TGCGCCAGCAGCCTCCTATGGGAACTAGCGACACAAGAGACCCAGTACTTC | CASSLLWELATQETQYF
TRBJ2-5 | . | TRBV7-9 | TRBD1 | TGTGCCAGCAGCCCGACCTTTGGACAGGGGGAAAAGCAAGAGACCCAGTACTTC | CASSPTFGQGEKQETQYF
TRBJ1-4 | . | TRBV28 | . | TGTGCCAGCAGTTTATCCCAGGGTGGTGAAAAACTGTTTTTT | CASSLSQGGEKLFF
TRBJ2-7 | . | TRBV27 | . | TGTGCCAGCAGTTTGGGAGTTTCCCCCTACGAGCAGTACTTC | CASSLGVSPYEQYF
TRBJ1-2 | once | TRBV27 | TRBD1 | TGTGCCAGCAGTTCCTACCCGGGACAGGGGGCGCGTCTTGGCTACACCTTC | CASSSYPGQGARLGYTF
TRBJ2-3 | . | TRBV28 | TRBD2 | TGTGCCAGCAGTGTATTAAGGCGGGAGGTCGAAGATACGCAGTATTTT | CASSVLRREVEDTQYF
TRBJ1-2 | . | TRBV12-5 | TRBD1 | TGTGCTAATGGTTCCCTTATGACAGGGGACACCTTC | CANGSLMTGDTF
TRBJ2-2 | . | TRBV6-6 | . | TGTGCCAGCAGTTACCAGGGATCGAGGAACACCGGGGAGCTGTTTTTT | CASSYQGSRNTGELFF
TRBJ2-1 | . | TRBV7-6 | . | TGTGCCAGCAGCTTAGTATTGCAGGGCGATGAGCAGTTCTTC | CASSLVLQGDEQFF
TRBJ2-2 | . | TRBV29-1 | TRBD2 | TGCAGCGTTGATAGCGGGGAAAACACCGGGGAGCTGTTTTTT | CSVDSGENTGELFF
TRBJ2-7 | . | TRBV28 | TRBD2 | TGTGCCAGTAATTGGGGGGGGAACTACGAGCAGTACTTC | CASNWGGNYEQYF